Below are 24 T cell receptor beta chains sequenced from a single sample in a study of patients and donors after allogeneic stem cell transplantation. TCRdb processed the RT-PCR reads anew with MiXCR; each CDR3 protein has one entry. The sample lists 1,500 to 2,000 distinct CDR3 sequences, roughly 23% occurring once. Sequencing was carried out using blood, either unsorted or a sorted T cell fraction (not recorded which). The receptors were sampled from a human donor who was either an allogeneic HSCT recipient or a stem cell or donor lymphocyte infusion donor (not recorded which). It is not recorded whose cells these are; they may come from a transplant donor.

The rearrangement uses TRBV29-1 and TRBJ2-3; D possibly matches TRBD1 or TRBD2 (5 bases each). Germline V gene data show CDR1 as SQVTM and CDR2 as ANQGSEA. The CDR3 is made up of 14 amino acids. Between the trimmed V and J ends, which lost 5 bases and 4 bases, there was a span of 16 bases. The CDR3 DNA reads as TGCAGCGTTCGTGTTGGGGGATTCGCAGATACGCAGTATTTT. It is translated as CSVRVGGFADTQYF.

This clonotype appeared a few times. The chain recombines TRBV5-5 with TRBJ2-3; 9 bases line up with TRBD2. The V gene's germline CDR1 is SGHKS and CDR2 YYEKEE (reference sequence). Trimming took 0 bases from V and 14 from J; bases not matched to a gene: 7. The CDR3 spans 13 residues. CDR3 residues: CASSLGLAGRRYF. DNA for the CDR3: TGTGCCAGCAGCTTGGGGCTAGCGGGACGGAGGTATTTT.

The table lists this clonotype with a few counts. This rearrangement joins TRBV6-6 to TRBJ1-1; a possible D gene is TRBD1 (5 bases). This CDR3 spans 14 amino acids. V was trimmed by 6 bases and J by 2 bases, leaving 13 bases between them. The germline CDR1 and CDR2 sequences are MNHNY and SVGAGI (reference sequence). CDR3 sequence reads: CASSQGAGNTEAFF. The CDR3, as DNA: TGTGCCAGCAGCCAGGGCGCGGGCAACACTGAAGCTTTCTTT.

The genes are TRBV9 and TRBJ2-7; D might be TRBD1 or TRBD2, each matching 5 bases. Trimming removed 4 bases at V and 9 bases at J, with 23 bases between. The V gene's germline CDR1 is SGDLS and CDR2 YYNGEE. CDR3 length: 15 amino acids. Here the CDR3 DNA reads TGTGCCAGCAGCTACTCCGGGACGGGGAACTTGGTGCAGTACTTC. Translation gives CASSYSGTGNLVQYF.

This clonotype was counted between two and nine times. The chain links TRBV6-1 to TRBJ2-2; D is unresolved. The germline gives CDR1 MNHNS, CDR2 SASEGT. V was trimmed by 3 bases and J by 5 bases, leaving 7 bases between them. The CDR3 has 13 amino acids. The chain's CDR3 is CASSDLVTGELFF. In DNA form, the CDR3 reads TGTGCCAGCAGTGACTTGGTAACCGGGGAGCTGTTTTTT.

By sample share, this clonotype is large (0.1 to 1%). Here the CDR3 reads CASSLAGSATDTQYF. CDR3 nucleotides: TGTGCCAGCAGCTTAGCCGGGTCCGCCACAGATACGCAGTATTTT. The chain links TRBV7-2 to TRBJ2-3; D is unclear. This CDR3 is 15 amino acids long. Germline V lookup: CDR1 SGHTA, CDR2 FQGNSA. V was clipped by 0 bases and J by 2 bases, with 9 bases between them.

By share of the sample, this clonotype is medium-sized. The chain joins TRBV7-2 to TRBJ2-6; D is uncertain. Deletions cut 2 bases from V and 0 bases from J, with 2 bases between. The CDR3 is made up of 14 amino acids. CDR1 and CDR2 from the germline V gene are SGHTA and FQGNSA. CDR3 sequence reads: CASSLFSGANVLTF. CDR3 nucleotides: TGTGCCAGCAGCTTATTCTCTGGGGCCAACGTCCTGACTTTC.

This clonotype was recorded a few times. V is TRBV3-1 and J is TRBJ2-7, with D possibly matching TRBD2 (5 bases). V lost 2 bases, J lost 7 bases, and 6 bases lay in between. The germline V gene has CDR1 LGHDT and CDR2 YNNKEL (reference sequence). This CDR3 is 11 amino acids long. The CDR3 coding sequence is TGTGCCAGCAGCCAAAGCGGAGAGCAGTACTTC. This sequence encodes CASSQSGEQYF.

V and J are TRBV2 and TRBJ2-1; unclear D gene. With 7 bases removed from V and 6 bases from J, the gap between germline ends came to 19 bases. The CDR3 has 15 residues. The germline gives CDR1 SNHLY, CDR2 FYNNEI. The CDR3 DNA sequence: TGTGCCAGCACCACCCTCTCTGACGGCGGCAATGAGCAGTTCTTC. Encoded protein: CASTTLSDGGNEQFF.

The chain joins TRBV5-1 to TRBJ2-1; perhaps TRBD2 as D (5 bases). The CDR3 runs 13 residues. Germline CDR1 is SGHRS and CDR2 is YFSETQ. The ends were cut back, 4 bases at V and 4 bases at J, with 9 bases in the middle. CDR3: CASSGSSYNEQFF. The CDR3 region has the DNA TGCGCCAGCAGCGGGAGCTCGTACAATGAGCAGTTCTTC.

This clonotype was seen a few times. This chain links TRBV10-3 with TRBJ1-1, with D unresolved. This CDR3 is built from 13 residues. Trimming cost V 7 bases and J 1 base, with 10 bases left between them. Germline V gene sequence: CDR1 ENHRY, CDR2 SYGVKD. The CDR3, as DNA: TGTGCCATCAAATCGACCGAGAACACTGAAGCTTTCTTT. It translates to CAIKSTENTEAFF.

This clonotype was recorded a few times. V gene TRBV29-1 combines with J gene TRBJ2-4; D not certain. The CDR3 extends over 13 amino acids. CDR1 is SQVTM, CDR2 ANQGSEA, per germline. The V gene lost 2 bases and the J gene lost 2 bases, with 7 bases spanning the gap. The CDR3 spells CSVEFGSKNIQYF. CDR3 coding DNA: TGCAGCGTTGAATTTGGGTCCAAAAACATTCAGTACTTC.

This clonotype was observed a handful of times. J is TRBJ1-1 and V is TRBV6-5; D gene unclear. V lost 7 bases to trimming and J lost 2 bases, with 14 bases between them. Looked up from germline, CDR1 is MNHEY and CDR2 is SVGAGI. CDR3 length equals 14 residues. The CDR3 loop is CASTPNTVNTEAFF. Here the CDR3 DNA reads TGTGCCAGCACCCCAAATACGGTTAACACTGAAGCTTTCTTT.

This clonotype was recorded a few times. CDR3 amino acids: CASRQDGNYGYTF. In DNA form, the CDR3 reads TGTGCCAGCAGACAGGACGGGAACTATGGCTACACCTTC. The rearrangement joins TRBV2 to TRBJ1-2; possibly TRBD1 for D (5 bases). The CDR3 runs 13 residues. Germline lookup yields CDR1 SNHLY and CDR2 FYNNEI. Trimming pared 6 bases from V and 2 bases from J, leaving 10 bases between.

The chain links TRBV7-9 to TRBJ1-6; D is perhaps TRBD1 (6 bases). The CDR3 loop spans 10 amino acids. Germline CDR1 and CDR2: SEHNR and FQNEAQ (reference sequence). Deletions cut 8 bases from V and 14 bases from J, with 10 bases between. CDR3 protein: CASGGQTLHF. CDR3 sequence (DNA): TGTGCCAGCGGAGGACAGACCCTCCACTTT.

The chain joins TRBV6-2 or TRBV6-3 to TRBJ2-1, with D perhaps TRBD1 (6 bases). V lost 6 bases and J lost 7, with 16 bases in between. The CDR3 totals 14 residues. CDR1 MNHEY and CDR2 SVGEGT come from the germline V gene. The CDR3 bases are TGTGCCAGCAGCCTAGAGGGGGTTCGGAATGAGCAGTTCTTC. The encoded protein is CASSLEGVRNEQFF.

V usage is TRBV28 and J usage is TRBJ2-7, with a weak D call TRBD1 (6 bases). The CDR3 spans 14 residues. Between the trimmed V and J ends, which lost 4 bases and 7 bases, there was a span of 17 bases. Germline values: CDR1 MDHEN, CDR2 SYDVKM. The CDR3 region has the DNA TGTGCCAGCAGTTCCCATACGGGGACACGGGAGCAGTACTTC. Translating it yields CASSSHTGTREQYF.

This clonotype was observed a few times. The chain recombines TRBV2 with TRBJ2-7, with D possibly being TRBD1 (5 bases). Trimming shortened V by 3 bases and J by 2 bases, and 8 bases separated the two germline ends. There are 13 residues in the CDR3. Germline lookup yields CDR1 SNHLY and CDR2 FYNNEI. The CDR3 is CASSDGQTYEQYF. Written as DNA, the CDR3 is TGTGCCAGCAGTGACGGACAAACCTACGAGCAGTACTTC.

This clonotype was found a few times. The chain recombines TRBV7-2 with TRBJ2-3; D remains unclear. Looked up from germline, CDR1 is SGHTA and CDR2 is FQGNSA. With 1 base removed from V and 2 bases from J, the gap between germline ends came to 1 base. The CDR3 runs 12 residues. CDR3 nucleotides: TGTGCCAGCAGCTTAGACACAGATACGCAGTATTTT. Protein: CASSLDTDTQYF.

This clonotype was found a few times. The chain has TRBV6-6 and TRBJ2-6; D call uncertain. CDR3 length equals 12 residues. Trimming left V 5 bases short and J 2 bases short, with 1 base between. CDR1 and CDR2 (germline): MNHNY, SVGAGI (reference sequence). The CDR3 loop reads CASSPGANVLTF. The CDR3 DNA reads as TGTGCCAGCAGTCCTGGGGCCAACGTCCTGACTTTC.

This clonotype has more than one count but fewer than ten. The chain joins TRBV7-2 to TRBJ2-1; D is unresolved. The ends were cut back, 2 bases at V and 14 bases at J, with 16 bases in the middle. Germline CDR1 reads SGHTA; CDR2 reads FQGNSA. The CDR3 runs 13 residues. CDR3 coding DNA: TGTGCCAGCAGCTTAAAGGGTGTGGGTAGGGAGTTCTTC. Encoded protein: CASSLKGVGREFF.

The DNA for the CDR3 is TGCGCCAGCAGCCCAGGACGTTATCAGCCCCAGCATTTT. It encodes CASSPGRYQPQHF. This chain connects TRBV4-1 to TRBJ1-5; D unclear. There are 13 residues in the CDR3. Germline V gene lookup returns CDR1 MGHRA and CDR2 YSYEKL. With 4 bases removed from V and 5 bases from J, the gap between germline ends came to 9 bases.

This clonotype came up a few times. The chain has TRBV9 and TRBJ2-7; 10 bases map to TRBD1. With V trimmed by 0 bases and J by 9 bases, 6 bases remained unmatched. Germline values: CDR1 SGDLS, CDR2 YYNGEE. This CDR3 contains 14 residues. CDR3 sequence reads: CASSVEGQGLVQYF. DNA for the CDR3: TGTGCCAGCAGCGTAGAGGGACAGGGGTTGGTGCAGTACTTC.

J is TRBJ1-5 and V is TRBV6-1; D not certain. The length of the CDR3 is 14 residues. Germline assignment: CDR1 MNHNS and CDR2 SASEGT. The V end was cut by 2 bases, the J end by 2 bases, with 7 bases between. The CDR3: CASSERSGNQPQHF. The CDR3 bases are TGTGCCAGCAGTGAAAGGTCAGGCAATCAGCCCCAGCATTTT.